Presented here are 13 T cell receptor beta chains from one specimen sequenced in a study of PD-L1 blockade in urothelial cancer. Repertoires were generated with immunoSEQ multiplex PCR, while TCRdb's copy carries only in-frame clones and drops some. The sample carries 65,000 to 85,000 clones, approximately 89% recorded once. Time point indicated: peripheral blood 6 weeks after treatment start. This specimen was PBMCs, taken around atezolizumab (anti-PD-L1) treatment. The origin of the receptors is a woman aged 80 or older with urothelial cancer.

The J gene is TRBJ1-5, the V gene TRBV19, with TRBD1 matching 9 bases. With 5 bases clipped from V and 2 bases from J, the junction kept 4 bases outside the gene matches. Germline-derived CDR1 and CDR2 are LNHDA and SQIVND (reference sequence). This CDR3 is 15 amino acids long. The CDR3 loop reads CASSLRDRGNQPQHF. CDR3 nucleotide sequence: TGTGCCAGTAGTCTCCGGGACAGGGGCAATCAGCCCCAGCATTTT. The full variable domain, rest sourced from reference TRBV19 and TRBJ1-5, is DGGITQSPKYLFRKEGQNVTLSCEQNLNHDAMYWYRQDPGQGLRLIYYSQIVNDFQKGDIAEGYSVSREKKESFPLTVTSAQKNPTAFYLCASSLRDRGNQPQHFGDGTRLSIL.

This rearrangement joins TRBV5-1 to TRBJ1-2; TRBD1 agrees at 7 bases. Germline assignment: CDR1 SGHRS and CDR2 YFSETQ. The V gene end was trimmed by 5 bases and the J gene end by 4 bases; junction bases not matched to a gene: 8. CDR3 size: 14 residues. CDR3 sequence reads: CASRGGPGGYGYTF. The CDR3 DNA is TGCGCCAGCAGAGGGGGCCCTGGAGGCTATGGCTACACCTTC.

The V call is TRBV28, the J call TRBJ2-2; D is uncertain. The germline gives CDR1 MDHEN, CDR2 SYDVKM. The CDR3 extends over 12 amino acids. The V end was cut by 5 bases, the J end by 2 bases, with 3 bases between. CDR3 residues: CASSLNTGELFF. The CDR3 DNA is TGTGCCAGCAGTCTAAACACCGGGGAGCTGTTTTTT.

This CDR3 reads CASSLVGGETEAFF. For the CDR3, the DNA is TGCGCCAGCAGCTTGGTAGGGGGAGAAACTGAAGCTTTCTTT. The chain recombines TRBV5-1 with TRBJ1-1, with a weak D call TRBD1 (6 bases). V gave up 0 bases and J gave up 5 bases, with 11 bases separating them. Germline V gene sequence: CDR1 SGHRS, CDR2 YFSETQ. The CDR3 loop spans 14 amino acids.

Only a few counts were recorded for this clone. The chain couples TRBV5-1 to TRBJ2-7; 7 bases agree with TRBD1. J was trimmed by 2 bases and V by 1 base; bases with no gene match: 6. The CDR3 length is 15 residues. CDR1 is SGHRS, CDR2 YFSETQ, per germline. CDR3 coding DNA: TGCGCCAGCAGCTTGTTTTCTGGGACAGCCTACGAGCAGTACTTC. Translation: CASSLFSGTAYEQYF. Full variable domain (outside the CDR3, taken from reference TRBV5-1 and TRBJ2-7): KAGVTQTPRYLIKTRGQQVTLSCSPISGHRSVSWYQQTPGQGLQFLFEYFSETQRNKGNFPGRFSGRQFSNSRSEMNVSTLELGDSALYLCASSLFSGTAYEQYFGPGTRLTVT.

The chain joins TRBV11-3 to TRBJ2-5; 7 bases are a match to TRBD1. Germline V CDR1 and CDR2: SGHNT, YENEEA. Unmatched junction bases numbered 5, after V lost 5 bases and J lost 2 bases. The CDR3 has 14 residues. CDR3 nucleotides: TGTGCCAGCAGCAGAGGGGGCCCACAAGAGACCCAGTACTTC. Encoded protein: CASSRGGPQETQYF.

The J gene is TRBJ1-5, the V gene TRBV2, with TRBD1 matching over 7 bases. This CDR3 has 15 amino acids. After removal of 7 bases from V and 3 bases from J, the junction contained 9 bases not matched to a gene. CDR1 and CDR2 (germline): SNHLY, FYNNEI. CDR3 residues: CASKFGQDYNQPQHF. CDR3 DNA sequence: TGTGCCAGCAAATTTGGACAGGATTACAATCAGCCCCAGCATTTT.

This chain joins TRBV9 and TRBJ2-7, with 8 bases identical to TRBD2. Germline lookup yields CDR1 SGDLS and CDR2 YYNGEE. CDR3 length equals 14 residues. Germline trimming cut 4 bases from V and 4 bases from J; bases unmatched to any gene: 7. This CDR3 is CASSPRTSPYEQYF. The DNA for the CDR3 is TGTGCCAGCAGCCCCCGGACTAGCCCTTACGAGCAGTACTTC.

The gene calls are TRBV27 and TRBJ1-3; D is ambiguous. V was shortened by 10 bases and J by 4 bases, with 17 bases between the two germline ends. From germline, CDR1 is MNHEY and CDR2 SMNVEV (reference sequence). The CDR3 has 14 residues. The chain's CDR3 is CATRRAAEGNTIYF. CDR3 bases: TGTGCCACCCGGCGGGCGGCGGAGGGAAACACCATATATTTT.

The V call is TRBV2, the J call TRBJ2-7; TRBD1 matches 10 bases. Germline CDR1 is SNHLY and CDR2 is FYNNEI. V shed 8 bases, J shed 3 bases, and the junction held 4 bases outside the gene matches. The CDR3 extends over 13 amino acids. The CDR3 here is CASGTGEYYEQYF. In DNA form, the CDR3 reads TGTGCCAGCGGGACAGGGGAGTACTACGAGCAGTACTTC.

The chain carries TRBV30 and TRBJ2-5; TRBD2 matches at 14 bases. The CDR3 is 13 amino acids. With 5 bases clipped from V and 9 bases from J, the junction kept 5 bases outside the gene matches. Germline V gene lookup returns CDR1 GTSNPN and CDR2 SVGIG (reference sequence). CDR3 sequence: CAWDGLAGGAQYF. CDR3 in DNA: TGTGCCTGGGATGGACTAGCGGGAGGAGCCCAGTACTTC. The whole variable domain, remainder taken from reference TRBV30 and TRBJ2-5, is SQTIHQWPATLVQPVGSPLSLECTVEGTSNPNLYWYRQAAGRGLQLLFYSVGIGQISSEVPQNLSASRPQDRQFILSSKKLLLSDSGFYLCAWDGLAGGAQYFGPGTRLLVL.

This rearrangement joins TRBV29-1 to TRBJ2-5, with 7 bases lining up with TRBD2. The V gene's germline CDR1 is SQVTM and CDR2 ANQGSEA. The CDR3 sequence is 12 residues long. V lost 7 bases to trimming and J lost 3 bases; unmatched junction nucleotides: 5. This chain's CDR3 is CSGSLAEETQYF. As DNA, the CDR3 is TGCAGCGGCTCTCTAGCGGAAGAGACCCAGTACTTC.

This clone was picked up one time. This chain joins TRBV21-1 and TRBJ1-3; the table gives TRBD1 as D, unverified against the DNA. TRBV21-1 has pseudogene status. The CDR3 runs 15 residues. CDR3 sequence (DNA): TGTGCCAGCAAACCTGACCCAGGGGGCTTGGGAACCATATATTTT. Translating it yields CASKPDPGGLGTIYF.